The text below deals with one T cell receptor (beta chain). The CDR3 has 16 residues. In germline, CDR1 is GTSNPN, CDR2 SVGIG (reference sequence). The V and J ends lost 0 bases and 4 bases respectively, with 15 bases between them. This entry belongs to a study of blood T cell repertoires in COVID-19. Study as a whole: Italy, Spain and the United States were the sources of the convalescent and acute COVID-19 samples. Sample material is recorded as cDNA or gDNA derived from T cells, B-cell-depleted T cells, or PBMCs.

Per the original methods: Reference gene primer amplification in the assay estimated nucleated cell counts. Some clones are missing from TCRdb's copy, which holds only in-frame ones; the method was immunoSEQ multiplex PCR. V, J and clone size derive from that table, while D and trimming were established from the DNA sequence. In the table there are 200,000 or so clones, around 80% of which are singletons. The chain joins TRBV30 to TRBJ1-4; D is possibly TRBD1 (5 bases). Sequencing was carried out using peripheral blood. This TCR was sampled from a man under 40 with active or convalescent COVID-19. The CDR3 is CAWSVGADSLNEKLFF. The CDR3 nucleotides read TGTGCCTGGAGTGTAGGGGCCGACAGCCTTAATGAAAAACTGTTTTTT.